This T cell receptor (beta chain) was observed in a study of Ad26.COV2.S vaccination and SARS-CoV-2 variants. V lost 2 bases, J lost 1 base, and 19 bases lay in between. The germline gives CDR1 SGHNT, CDR2 YENEEA. The CDR3 length is 18 residues. Points from the study as a whole: Measures of TCR breadth and depth may have fallen short of total T cell responses. Reportedly, spike-specific CD8+ and CD4+ T cell responses achieved substantial breadth once vaccination had taken place.

Using immunoSEQ multiplex PCR, the repertoire was profiled, and TCRdb retains in-frame clones only, with some absent. The sample consists of 360,000 or so clones, 89% of them appearing once. This clone came up once. The antigen is not known. Sample treatment: 19 received Ad26.COV2.S at low or high dose, single or two shots; 5 received placebo; per-sample allocation not given. Day 63 after the first injection of vaccine or placebo was the sampling time. Cohort 1b enrolled adults aged 18-55 years in Boston. Built on an Ad26 vector, the vaccine expressed Wuhan-strain SARS-CoV-2 spike. The sequencing used peripheral blood, collected in a trial of Ad26.COV2.S vaccine versus placebo. V and J are TRBV11-3 and TRBJ2-3, with D maybe TRBD2 (5 bases). This TCR was sampled from a person aged 18 to 65 who received the Ad26.COV2.S COVID-19 vaccine or a placebo. The CDR3 spells CASSLWAVRGSGTDTQYF. The DNA for the CDR3 is TGTGCCAGCAGCTTATGGGCGGTACGTGGGAGTGGCACAGATACGCAGTATTTT.